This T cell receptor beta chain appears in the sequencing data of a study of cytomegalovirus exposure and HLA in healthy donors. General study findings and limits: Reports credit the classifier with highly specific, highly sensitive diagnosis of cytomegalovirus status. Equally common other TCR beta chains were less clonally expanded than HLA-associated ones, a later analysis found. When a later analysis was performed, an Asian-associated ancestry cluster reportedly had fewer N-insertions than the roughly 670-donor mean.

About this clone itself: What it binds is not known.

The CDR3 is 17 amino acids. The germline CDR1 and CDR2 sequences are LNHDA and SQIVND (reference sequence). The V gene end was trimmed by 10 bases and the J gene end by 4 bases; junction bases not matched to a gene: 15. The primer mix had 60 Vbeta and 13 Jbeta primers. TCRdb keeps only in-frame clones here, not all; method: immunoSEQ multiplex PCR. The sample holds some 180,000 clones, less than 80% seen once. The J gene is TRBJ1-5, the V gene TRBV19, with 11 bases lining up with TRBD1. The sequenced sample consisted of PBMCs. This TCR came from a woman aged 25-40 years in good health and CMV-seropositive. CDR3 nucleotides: TGTGCCACTGCTGGACAGGGGGCTTCAGACGGAAATCAGCCCCAGCATTTT. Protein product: CATAGQGASDGNQPQHF.